These 12 T cell receptor beta chains came from one sample sequenced in a study of TIL therapy for anti-PD-1-resistant metastatic lung cancer. Stated time point: pre-treatment sample, taken before nivolumab and TIL therapy. The tumor samples were excised metastases, mostly pleural nodules or supraclavicular lymph nodes. This was the immunoSEQ v3 assay. Profiled with immunoSEQ multiplex PCR; TCRdb holds only in-frame clones, not every one. Of about 10,000 clones detected, 55% to 70% appear once; the ten largest clones hold around an eighth. Sequences were derived from tumor tissue, sampled at baseline. These TCRs come from a person aged 25 to 85 with non-small cell lung cancer.

This chain joins TRBV19 and TRBJ1-5, with D unclear. CDR1 is LNHDA and CDR2 is SQIVND in the germline V gene (reference sequence). V gave up 6 bases and J gave up 6 bases, with 18 bases separating them. The CDR3 is 15 amino acids. CDR3 DNA sequence: TGTGCCAGTAGCGGGCCATCCCCTGGGAGTCAGCCCCAGCATTTT. It encodes CASSGPSPGSQPQHF. Variable domain in full (rest from reference TRBV19 and TRBJ1-5): DGGITQSPKYLFRKEGQNVTLSCEQNLNHDAMYWYRQDPGQGLRLIYYSQIVNDFQKGDIAEGYSVSREKKESFPLTVTSAQKNPTAFYLCASSGPSPGSQPQHFGDGTRLSIL.

This clone was seen only a few times. The chain combines TRBV7-8 with TRBJ1-5, with unresolved D. The CDR3 loop spans 13 amino acids. V lost 4 bases and J 3 bases, leaving 7 bases between the germline ends. The germline gives CDR1 SGHVS, CDR2 FQNEAQ. The CDR3 loop reads CASSSDFNQPQHF. The CDR3 DNA is TGTGCCAGCAGCTCCGATTTCAATCAGCCCCAGCATTTT.

The chain is built from TRBV30 and TRBJ1-6; weak D call: TRBD1 (6 bases). The germline V and J ends were trimmed by 5 bases and 5 bases, with 13 bases remaining between them. Germline V gives CDR1 GTSNPN, CDR2 SVGIG (reference sequence). The length of the CDR3 is 14 residues. CDR3 region: CAWGPGQNNSPLHF. The CDR3 bases are TGTGCCTGGGGGCCAGGACAGAATAATTCACCCCTCCACTTT.

The V gene is TRBV6-5, the J gene TRBJ1-6; possibly TRBD1 for D (6 bases). Trimming stripped 6 bases from V and 9 bases from J, with 18 bases between. Germline V lookup: CDR1 MNHEY, CDR2 SVGAGI. This CDR3 has 15 amino acids. CDR3 region: CASRNRQVQISPLHF. In DNA, the CDR3 is TGTGCCAGCAGGAACAGACAGGTTCAAATTTCACCCCTCCACTTT.

This chain uses TRBV27 with TRBJ2-5; D gene uncertain. Looked up from germline, CDR1 is MNHEY and CDR2 is SMNVEV (reference sequence). CDR3 length: 11 amino acids. With 2 bases removed from V and 6 bases from J, the gap between germline ends came to 4 bases. CDR3 region: CASSLGKTQYF. In DNA form, the CDR3 reads TGTGCCAGCAGTTTAGGGAAGACCCAGTACTTC.

This clone was counted only a few times. V and J are TRBV2 and TRBJ2-3, with TRBD2 matching over 12 bases. Germline loops: CDR1 SNHLY, CDR2 FYNNEI. This CDR3 has 16 amino acids. Trimming at V came to 7 bases and at J to 0 bases, leaving 5 bases not matched to a gene. This CDR3 is CASTRLAGASTDTQYF. The CDR3 DNA reads TGTGCCAGCACACGACTAGCGGGAGCTAGCACAGATACGCAGTATTTT.

The chain joins TRBV11-3 to TRBJ2-3, with 8 positions matching TRBD1. Losses at the gene ends were 5 bases for V and 2 bases for J; bases not matched to a gene: 3. This CDR3 contains 14 residues. Germline CDR1 is SGHNT and CDR2 is YENEEA. The chain's CDR3 is CASSTGGPTDTQYF. DNA of the CDR3: TGTGCCAGCAGCACAGGGGGTCCCACAGATACGCAGTATTTT. The full variable domain, its missing parts supplied by reference TRBV11-3 and TRBJ2-3, is EAGVVQSPRYKIIEKKQPVAFWCNPISGHNTLYWYLQNLGQGPELLIRYENEEAVDDSQLPKDRFSAERLKGVDSTLKIQPAELGDSAVYLCASSTGGPTDTQYFGPGTRLTVL.

V is TRBV5-1 and J is TRBJ1-1; no reliable D call. This CDR3 contains 11 residues. Deletions cut 7 bases from V and 0 bases from J, with 4 bases between. Germline V CDR1 and CDR2: SGHRS, YFSETQ. CDR3 region: CASRLNTEAFF. CDR3 in DNA: TGCGCCAGCCGGTTGAACACTGAAGCTTTCTTT.

J is TRBJ2-7 and V is TRBV6-1; 8 bases agree with TRBD2. The germline V gene has CDR1 MNHNS and CDR2 SASEGT. Germline trimming cut 7 bases from V and 6 bases from J; bases unmatched to any gene: 8. The CDR3 totals 13 residues. Written as DNA, the CDR3 is TGTGCCAGCAACCGAGCGGGGGCAGGCGAGCAGTACTTC. It specifies CASNRAGAGEQYF.

The chain links TRBV5-5 to TRBJ2-6; D is uncertain. V dropped 3 bases and J dropped 0 bases, with 7 bases sitting between them. The CDR3 is made up of 15 amino acids. Germline V gene lookup returns CDR1 SGHKS and CDR2 YYEKEE (reference sequence). Here the CDR3 reads CASSSGPSGANVLTF. The CDR3 DNA follows: TGTGCCAGCAGCTCAGGACCCTCTGGGGCCAACGTCCTGACTTTC.

The chain links TRBV5-6 to TRBJ1-5; D uncertain. Germline values: CDR1 SGHDT, CDR2 YYEEEE. The ends were cut back, 0 bases at V and 7 bases at J, with 11 bases in the middle. The CDR3 runs to 14 residues. CDR3 DNA sequence: TGTGCCAGCAGCTTGGGGCCAGGTGAACAGCCCCAGCATTTT. Protein: CASSLGPGEQPQHF.

The V call is TRBV2, the J call TRBJ2-5; no clear D gene. There are 12 residues in the CDR3. Trimming removed 6 bases at V and 1 base at J, with 6 bases between. The germline CDR1 and CDR2 sequences are SNHLY and FYNNEI. CDR3 residues: CASRGPQETQYF. The CDR3, as DNA: TGTGCCAGCAGAGGGCCCCAAGAGACCCAGTACTTC.